The entry below gives a single T cell receptor (beta chain) sequence along with its context. Its antigen is as yet unknown. With each sample, at least 5.5 micrograms of total RNA were extracted. The sample originates from a study of blood T cells in healthy people across ages. Whole-study findings and limits: Diversity estimates drawn from one million T cells were deemed underestimates. Whereas aged donors had fewer naive CD4+ cells, long-lived donors had more of them and higher diversity. In older individuals, TCR beta diversity per million T cells was lower, falling roughly linearly with age.

Sample-barcoded 5' priming and a J-beta primer mix drove a second PCR of roughly 6 to 12 cycles. TCRdb redid the calling of the 5' RACE reads with MiXCR, one entry per CDR3 protein. In the table there are just under 750,000 distinct CDR3 sequences, 20% to 25% of which are singletons. After removal of 5 bases from V and 4 bases from J, the junction contained 11 bases not matched to a gene. The CDR3 has 17 residues. Germline assignment: CDR1 MNHEY and CDR2 SVGAGI. This rearrangement joins TRBV6-5 to TRBJ2-2; TRBD2 matches 9 bases. Sequencing was performed on blood. This receptor was obtained from a man between 65 and 85 years old in good health. CDR3 DNA sequence: TGTGCCAGCAGTCGCCGGGATAGCGGGGGCCCCACCGGGGAGCTGTTTTTT. Protein sequence: CASSRRDSGGPTGELFF.